Detailed here is one TCR beta chain. In its sample, this clonotype was seen many times. The target of this receptor is not known. It has no much larger one-base neighbor in the sample; base qualities were not kept. This record belongs to a study of T cells in Graves' hyperthyroidism and ophthalmopathy (dated by TCRdb to the late 2010s). About the investigation overall: Peripheral blood was collected at initial diagnosis, before any treatment. The 90 to 100 discovery patients were randomly divided into training and test sets at a 7:3 ratio. The paper describes TCR Vbeta CDR3 sequencing of 135 peripheral blood samples, made up of 43 ophthalmopathy patients, some 80 hyperthyroidism patients and about 17 progressor patients. To identify distinguishing TCR V-J signatures, a discovery cohort of about 95 patients was used, comprising approximately 40 with Graves' ophthalmopathy and around 60 with stable Graves' hyperthyroidism. An independent validation cohort of around 19 hyperthyroidism patients and 17 patients who later progressed to ophthalmopathy tested prospective prediction of ophthalmopathy. Once sampling was done, hyperthyroidism patients were given methimazole at a starting dose of 30 mg daily, whereas ophthalmopathy patients were given high-dose intravenous methylprednisolone. The study also compared thyroid tissue and blood T-cell repertoires from roughly six Graves' hyperthyroidism patients.

CDR1 and CDR2 (MGHDK, SYGVNS) derive from the germline V gene. The CDR3 starts with the cysteine, ends with the phenylalanine, and has 13 residues. The entry retains the CDR3 DNA only, 39 bases that are in frame from base 1. V is reduced by 0 bases and J by 3 bases, leaving a spacing of 5 bases between them. A patient counted as having stable Graves' hyperthyroidism if no progression to ophthalmopathy occurred over 18 months of follow-up. Hyperthyroidism patients were aged 18 to 65 years and newly diagnosed, with disease duration of less than 2 months. Exclusion was applied to patients with uncontrolled infections, other autoimmune diseases, pregnancy or lactation. Diagnoses were established on the basis of clinical symptoms, serum thyroxine and TRAb, thyroid ultrasound, and orbital computed tomography. PBMCs were isolated from more than 8 ml of fresh peripheral blood by Ficoll-Paque density gradient centrifugation. Total RNA was extracted with Trizol reagent, and quality was checked on an Agilent 2100 Bioanalyzer.

Broader findings and caveats from the paper: Ophthalmopathy was separated from stable hyperthyroidism by a 13 V-J signature model, with 87.88% sensitivity and around 81% specificity obtained in cross-validation and 80%/75% obtained in testing. Most expanded thyroid clonotypes (frequency above 0.001) were also found in blood, which suggests that blood repertoires may mirror thyroid immune responses. Sample size was not statistically predetermined, and blinding of investigators to group allocation was not performed. During validation, the model predicted progression to ophthalmopathy a median of about 6.3 months ahead of onset, with more than 55% sensitivity and 72.22% specificity.

TCR beta CDR3 regions were amplified from RNA transcripts. The first round of RT-PCR for the TCR CDR3 was performed with the HTBI primer set and the Qiagen OneStep RT-PCR kit. A second multiplex PCR round built the libraries, followed by size selection and purification. Libraries were sequenced paired-end with 100 bp reads on an Illumina HiSeq2000. The study's own analysis went as follows. Raw data were processed with SOAPnuke, discarding reads with adapters, uncalled bases, mean Phred below 15, or no exact constant-primer or identifier match. COPE v1.2.5 was used to merge the high-quality paired reads, and each unique nucleotide sequence was defined as a clonotype. MiTCR v1.1 was used to align clonotypes to the IMGT TRBV, TRBD and TRBJ reference segments. The analysis was restricted to V-J combinations with a frequency above 0.0001, which together covered 99.2% of the repertoires. The TCS score was defined as F50 (clonal expansion) divided by E x V (chaos), with BLOSUM62-based TCRdist calculated between CDR3 peptides within each V-J. Welch's t-statistics and random forest reduced 500 to 550 V-J features to 10 to 15, which were used in a naive Bayes classifier (R e1071). TCRdb itself trimmed the public reads at Q25 with fastp, ran MiXCR and retained productive beta chains. Rows matching on CDR3 protein sequence are summarized as one entry with the most common DNA and genes. For this entry, the V and J calls and clone size follow TCRdb and not the study's own pipeline. In all, the sample holds under 350,000 distinct CDR3 sequences, and roughly 21% of those were seen once. The ten largest clones add up to 50% to 65% of the sample.

This TCR was sampled from a woman in her forties or fifties with Graves' hyperthyroidism. This chain is built from TRBV25-1 and TRBJ1-2, with the D gene not clear enough to name. Material: blood. The CDR3 loop reads CASSEYGYYGYTF. In nucleotide form, the sequence is TGTGCCAGCAGTGAATACGGCTACTATGGCTACACCTTC.